This T cell receptor (beta chain) was profiled in a study of cytomegalovirus exposure and HLA in healthy donors. The V segment lost 6 bases and the J segment 2 bases; nucleotides outside the gene matches: 4. CDR3 length equals 14 residues. Per the germline V gene, CDR1 is LNHNV and CDR2 is YYDKDF (reference sequence). With 60 Vbeta and 13 Jbeta primers, the PCR was carried out. Clones were sequenced by immunoSEQ multiplex PCR, and TCRdb holds only the in-frame ones, with some missing. Among about 170,000 clones, 80% to 85% were seen once, and the ten largest hold approximately 2.1%. Sample: PBMCs. The chain combines TRBV15 with TRBJ2-3; 8 bases align to TRBD2. The sequence was collected from a male donor in good health and CMV-seronegative. The CDR3: CATSARGDTDTQYF. As DNA, the CDR3 is TGTGCCACCAGTGCGCGGGGGGACACAGATACGCAGTATTTT.